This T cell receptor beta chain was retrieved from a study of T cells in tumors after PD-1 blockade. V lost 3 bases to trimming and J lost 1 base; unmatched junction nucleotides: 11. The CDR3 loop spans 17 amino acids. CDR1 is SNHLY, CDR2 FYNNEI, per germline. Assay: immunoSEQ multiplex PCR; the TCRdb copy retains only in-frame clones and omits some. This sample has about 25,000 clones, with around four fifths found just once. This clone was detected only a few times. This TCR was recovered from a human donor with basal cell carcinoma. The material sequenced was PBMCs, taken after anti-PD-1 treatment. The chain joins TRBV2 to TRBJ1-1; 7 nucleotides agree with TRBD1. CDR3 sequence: CASSEEPPGQWNTEAFF. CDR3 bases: TGTGCCAGCAGTGAGGAACCCCCGGGACAGTGGAACACTGAAGCTTTCTTT.